This entry concerns a single T cell receptor (beta chain). This record belongs to a study of T cell responses to AZD1222 COVID-19 vaccine. Measured with immunoSEQ multiplex PCR; TCRdb has only the in-frame clones, and not every one. The table includes 52,000 or so clones, approximately 85% detected once. Per germline, CDR1 SGHTA and CDR2 FQGNSA. The length of the CDR3 is 16 residues. Trimming took off 5 bases at V and 3 bases at J, with 16 bases between the two ends. V usage is TRBV7-2 and J usage is TRBJ1-4; the D is unclear. The sequence came from an adult in good health. The sequencing used peripheral blood, collected on day 0 of MenACWY control vaccination. The CDR3 region has the DNA TGTGCCAGCAGCCGGGAGGTTGGAGGCTCTAATGAAAAACTGTTTTTT. Translated: CASSREVGGSNEKLFF.